This record looks at one TCR beta chain sequence and its context. Its antigen target is currently unknown. No much larger clone exists at a distance of one base, and base qualities are not known. Sample time point, as interpreted from the label and publication: newly diagnosed GD, antithyroid drugs for less than 3 months. For both TCR sequencing and RNA sequencing, RNA was extracted from PBMCs in TRIzol. The diagnosis of Graves' disease followed American Thyroid Association guidelines. The patients came from an endocrinology department in Xi'an, China. From each patient, around 8.3 milliliters of peripheral blood was collected into an EDTA anticoagulant tube. Ficoll Paque Plus density gradient separation was used to isolate PBMCs, and no further T cell sorting was performed. An Agilent 2100 Bioanalyzer and agarose gel were used to check RNA quality, while a NanoDrop 2000 measured RNA concentration.

Preparation of the library involved multiplex PCR. Sequencing took place on an Illumina HiSeq 4000. To build TCR beta libraries, CDR3 regions were amplified by Arm-PCR using iRepertoire HTBI primers. Before sequencing, the PCR products went through gel purification. Under the source paper's analysis protocol: Across samples, some 62 TRBV and 13 to 15 TRBJ segments were identified and used for gene usage analysis of CDR3 amino acid clonotypes. COPE and FqMerger were used to merge the filtered high-quality paired reads into contigs. BLAST was used to align contigs to IMGT TRBV, TRBD and TRBJ reference genes, and CDR3 was defined according to IMGT. Highly expanded clones were defined as clonotypes with a frequency above 0.1%. Shannon entropy was used to measure repertoire diversity, and the Gini coefficient was used to measure V-J evenness. A clonotype found in more than one individual was treated as public. The public sequencing data were trimmed at Q25 with fastp and processed into clonotypes with MiXCR by TCRdb, which kept only in-frame beta chains. Identical CDR3 protein sequences are pooled into one entry, listed with their most common genes and DNA. V and J calls and clone size were set by TCRdb, not the authors. Counted in this sample were approximately 440,000 distinct CDR3 sequences; roughly 17% of them appeared once. Approximately 12% of the sample goes to the ten largest clones.

The data were taken from a study of regulatory T cells in long-lasting Graves disease (dated by TCRdb to the early 2020s). About the study as a whole: Antithyroid drugs had been taken for less than 3 months by newly diagnosed Graves' disease patients. A total of approximately 35 samples underwent TCR sequencing: 13 from persistent and roughly 20 from newly diagnosed Graves' disease patients. The study was registered as a clinical trial and conducted in China. Patients with persistent Graves' disease were compared with patients with newly diagnosed Graves' disease using TCR sequencing and RNA sequencing of peripheral blood.

From V the trimming removes 4 bases and from J it removes 5 bases, while the gene matches leave 16 bases of the junction unaccounted for. CDR1 MNHEY and CDR2 SVGAGI are derived from the germline V gene. The CDR3 holds 17 amino acids from the cysteine to the phenylalanine. Only the CDR3 part of the read is kept: 51 bases, read in frame from the first base. Results and caveats for the whole study, not just this receptor: The small sample size was acknowledged by the authors as a limitation that may reduce accuracy. Persistent disease showed preferential use of TRBV28, TRBJ1-2 and TRBJ2-5, whereas newly diagnosed disease favored TRBV20-1 and TRBJ2-1. Only the TCR beta chain was sequenced and analyzed. Compared with newly diagnosed patients, persistent Graves' disease patients had lower TCR Shannon entropy and fewer highly expanded clones, which suggests clonal expansion. Only peripheral blood was studied, because thyroid tissue, the primary lesion, was inaccessible. A larger number of public clonotypes was shared among persistent patients (approximately 2,600) than among newly diagnosed patients (over 850).

The sample was also linked to a second study, of T cells in Graves' hyperthyroidism and ophthalmopathy. Per that second paper: Stable Graves' hyperthyroidism was defined as the absence of progression to ophthalmopathy over 18 months of follow-up. The hyperthyroidism patients were between 18 and 65 years old and newly diagnosed, with a disease duration of less than 2 months. Any patient with an uncontrolled infection, another autoimmune disease, pregnancy or lactation was excluded. Clinical symptoms, serum thyroxine and TRAb, thyroid ultrasound, and orbital computed tomography formed the basis for the diagnoses. A first-round RT-PCR of the TCR CDR3 used the HTBI primer set with the Qiagen OneStep RT-PCR kit. Most expanded thyroid clonotypes (frequency above 0.001) were also found in blood, which suggests that blood repertoires may mirror thyroid immune responses. In cross-validation, a model built on a 13 V-J signature told ophthalmopathy apart from stable hyperthyroidism with 85% to 90% sensitivity and 81% to 82% specificity, and in testing the same model reached 80%/75%. In validation, the model predicted progression to ophthalmopathy a median of approximately 6.6 months before onset, with about 67% sensitivity and roughly 77% specificity. To identify distinguishing TCR V-J signatures, a discovery cohort of about a hundred patients was used, comprising approximately 40 with Graves' ophthalmopathy and around 60 with stable Graves' hyperthyroidism. Prospective prediction of ophthalmopathy was tested in an independent validation cohort consisting of 18 hyperthyroidism patients and 17 patients who later progressed to ophthalmopathy. The roughly 94 discovery patients were randomly divided into training and test sets at a 7:3 ratio. The study also compared thyroid tissue and blood T-cell repertoires from several Graves' hyperthyroidism patients. Once sampling was done, hyperthyroidism patients were given methimazole at a starting dose of 30 mg daily, whereas ophthalmopathy patients were given high-dose intravenous methylprednisolone. A second multiplex PCR round built the libraries, followed by size selection and purification. Libraries were sequenced paired-end with 100 bp reads on an Illumina HiSeq2000. SOAPnuke was used to process the raw data, removing reads that contained adapters or uncalled bases, had a mean Phred below 15, or lacked an exact match to the constant primer or identifier. High-quality paired reads were merged with COPE v1.2.5, and unique nucleotide sequences were defined as clonotypes. Clonotypes were aligned to IMGT TRBV, TRBD and TRBJ reference segments using MiTCR v1.1. The analysis was restricted to V-J combinations with a frequency above 0.0001, which together covered 99% to 99.2% of the repertoires. The TCS score was defined as F50 (clonal expansion) divided by E x V (chaos), with BLOSUM62-based TCRdist calculated between CDR3 peptides within each V-J. Welch's t-statistics and random forest reduced several hundred V-J features to 13, which were used in a naive Bayes classifier (R e1071). No statistical method was used to fix the sample size in advance, and group allocation was not hidden from the investigators. The paper describes TCR Vbeta CDR3 sequencing of 120 to 150 peripheral blood samples, made up of 43 ophthalmopathy patients, around 78 hyperthyroidism patients and about 17 progressor patients.

This specimen was peripheral blood mononuclear cells (PBMCs), taken at new diagnosis, from a patient treated with antithyroid drugs. This sequence uses TRBV6-5 and TRBJ2-5; the central 7 bases match TRBD2. The TCR sequence derives from a man between 40 and 49 years old with Graves disease. Donor details come from another sample of the same person, matched by shared clones. The CDR3: CASSSGVSRGSRETQYF. In nucleotides, the sequence is TGTGCCAGCAGTTCGGGGGTATCGCGCGGGAGTAGGGAGACCCAGTACTTC.